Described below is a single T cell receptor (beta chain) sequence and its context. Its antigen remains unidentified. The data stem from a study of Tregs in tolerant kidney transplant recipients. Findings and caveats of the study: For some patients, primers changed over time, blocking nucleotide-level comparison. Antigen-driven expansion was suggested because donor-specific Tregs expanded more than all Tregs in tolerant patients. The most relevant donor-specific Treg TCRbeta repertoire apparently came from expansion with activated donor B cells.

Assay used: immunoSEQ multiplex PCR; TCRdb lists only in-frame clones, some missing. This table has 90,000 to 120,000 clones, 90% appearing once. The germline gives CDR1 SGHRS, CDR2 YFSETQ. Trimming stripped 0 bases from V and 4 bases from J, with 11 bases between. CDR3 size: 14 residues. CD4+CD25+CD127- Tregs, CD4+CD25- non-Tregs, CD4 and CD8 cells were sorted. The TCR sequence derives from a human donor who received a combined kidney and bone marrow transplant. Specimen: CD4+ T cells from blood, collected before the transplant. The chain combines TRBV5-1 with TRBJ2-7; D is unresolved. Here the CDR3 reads CASSLGAGLYEQYF. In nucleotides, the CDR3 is TGCGCCAGCAGCTTGGGTGCAGGCCTTTACGAGCAGTACTTC.